This entry is about one T cell receptor beta chain. Its target is unknown. This sample stems from a study of T cell responses to AZD1222 COVID-19 vaccine. Overall study findings and caveats: Females outnumbered males among donors, who were mostly white British; clonal diversity was possibly underestimated.

Sequencing used immunoSEQ multiplex PCR; TCRdb keeps in-frame clones, though not all of them. This sample has 160,000 or so clones, with 88% found just once. CDR1 and CDR2 from the germline V gene are SGHNT and YYREEE (reference sequence). V was shortened by 4 bases and J by 1 base, with 23 bases between the two germline ends. The CDR3 sequence is 18 residues long. The material sequenced was peripheral blood, taken on day 0 of AZD1222 vaccination. This receptor was obtained from an adult in good health. The genes are TRBV5-4 and TRBJ1-1; D is perhaps TRBD1 (5 bases). CDR3 sequence reads: CASSDGPGSPGRNTEAFF. The DNA of the CDR3 is TGTGCCAGCAGCGACGGACCAGGGAGTCCGGGAAGGAACACTGAAGCTTTCTTT.